Shown below are 5 T cell receptor delta chains from a single sample sequenced in a study of gamma-delta chains in newborns, infants, children. TCRdb reprocessed the reads through CATT. Of 10,000 to 13,000 delta-chain clones in the sample, around 3.5% were seen once. The sample comprised blood. The receptor source for this set is a child who was a newborn, infant or young child, either healthy, febrile or measles-vaccinated (not recorded which).

This chain joins TRDV2 and TRDJ1, with TRDD3 identical over 13 bases. V lost 2 bases and J lost 0; bases outside the gene matches: 20. The CDR3 totals 22 residues. The germline V gene has CDR1 GEAIGNYY and CDR2 EKD. CDR3 coding DNA: TGTGCCTGTGACAGAATCCCTATTTCGGACTACTGGGGGATACGGAACACCGATAAACTCATCTTT. Translating gives CACDRIPISDYWGIRNTDKLIF.

This clone turned up a few times. A much larger clone sits a single nucleotide away, making a read error possible. The chain carries TRDV2 and TRDJ3, with 11 bases fitting TRDD3. Germline V gives CDR1 GEAIGNYY, CDR2 EKD. Trimming took 1 base from V and 0 from J; bases not matched to a gene: 7. The CDR3 extends over 20 amino acids. This CDR3 is CACDTGGYAGSSWDTRQMFF. In DNA, the CDR3 is TGTGCCTGTGACACTGGGGGATACGCGGGAAGCTCCTGGGACACCCGACAGATGTTTTTC.

The chain couples TRAV29/DV5 to TRDJ1; a weak D match, TRDD2 (6 bases). This CDR3 region has 21 residues. Germline V gives CDR1 NSMFDY, CDR2 ISSIKDK. V lost 4 bases and J 6 bases, leaving 40 bases between the germline ends. The CDR3 DNA is TGTGCAGCACGATGGGCCTTCCCCACCGAATACGCGTCCTATGGGAGAAATAAACTCATCTTT. Its translation is CAARWAFPTEYASYGRNKLIF.

This clone was detected only a few times. The genes are TRDV1 and TRDJ1; D is possibly TRDD3 (6 bases). The germline CDR1 and CDR2 sequences are TSWWSYY and QGS. The CDR3 has 17 residues. V lost 3 bases, J lost 7 bases, and 24 bases lay in between. The CDR3 region has the DNA TGTGCTCTTGGGGATAGCGTAAGTATGACGCGATACGCTAAACTCATCTTT. It specifies CALGDSVSMTRYAKLIF.

The table lists this clone with a few counts. The V and J genes are TRDV2 and TRDJ1, with TRDD3 matching over 12 bases. This CDR3 spans 17 amino acids. Per the germline V gene, CDR1 is GEAIGNYY and CDR2 is EKD. V trimming: 4 bases; J trimming: 2 bases; junction bases outside the gene matches: 10. In nucleotides, the CDR3 is TGTGCCTGTGATCCCGTACTGGGGGATACCCCTACCGATAAACTCATCTTT. Its translation is CACDPVLGDTPTDKLIF.